The T cell receptor (beta chain) under discussion was sequenced for a study of Ad26.COV2.S vaccination and SARS-CoV-2 variants. Treatment reported: about 20 received Ad26.COV2.S at low or high dose, single or two shots; roughly five received placebo; per-sample allocation not given. Sampling was done on day 63 after the first vaccine or placebo injection. CDR1 is MNHEY and CDR2 is SMNVEV in the germline V gene (reference sequence). The CDR3 contains 11 residues. V was clipped by 7 bases and J by 5 bases, with 8 bases between them. Data came from immunoSEQ multiplex PCR; TCRdb stores just in-frame clones and leaves some out. This sample has hundreds of thousands of clones; roughly 85% occur once, and the top ten carry 3% to 4%.

Sample: peripheral blood, taken in a trial of Ad26.COV2.S vaccine versus placebo. This sequence was found in a person aged 18-60 years who received the Ad26.COV2.S COVID-19 vaccine or a placebo. The chain carries TRBV27 and TRBJ1-2, with D hard to call. CDR3 sequence (DNA): TGTGCCAGCAAAAGTCAATATGGCTACACCTTC. Encoded protein: CASKSQYGYTF.